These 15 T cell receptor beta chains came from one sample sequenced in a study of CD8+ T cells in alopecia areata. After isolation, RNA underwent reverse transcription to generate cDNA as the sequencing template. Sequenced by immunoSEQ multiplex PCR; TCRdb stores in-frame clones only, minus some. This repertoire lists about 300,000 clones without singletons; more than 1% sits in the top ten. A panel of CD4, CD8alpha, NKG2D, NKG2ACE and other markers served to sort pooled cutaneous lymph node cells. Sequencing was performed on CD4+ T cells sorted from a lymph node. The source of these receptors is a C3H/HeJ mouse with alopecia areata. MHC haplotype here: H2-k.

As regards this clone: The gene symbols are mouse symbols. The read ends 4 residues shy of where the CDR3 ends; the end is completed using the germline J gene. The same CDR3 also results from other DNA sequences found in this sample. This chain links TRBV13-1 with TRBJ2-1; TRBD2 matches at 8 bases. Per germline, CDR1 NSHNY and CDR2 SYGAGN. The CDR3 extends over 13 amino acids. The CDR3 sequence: CASSDLGGAEQFF. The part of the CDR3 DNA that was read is TGTGCCAGCAGTGATCTGGGGGGCGCT.

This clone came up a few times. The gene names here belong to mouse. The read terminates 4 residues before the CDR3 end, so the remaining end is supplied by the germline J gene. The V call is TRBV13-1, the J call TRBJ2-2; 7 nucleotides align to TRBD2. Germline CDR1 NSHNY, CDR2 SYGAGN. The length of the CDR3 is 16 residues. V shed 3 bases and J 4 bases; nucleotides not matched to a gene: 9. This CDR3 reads CASSGLAGGGTGQLYF. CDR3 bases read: TGTGCCAGCAGTGGCCTGGCTGGGGGTGGCACCGGG.

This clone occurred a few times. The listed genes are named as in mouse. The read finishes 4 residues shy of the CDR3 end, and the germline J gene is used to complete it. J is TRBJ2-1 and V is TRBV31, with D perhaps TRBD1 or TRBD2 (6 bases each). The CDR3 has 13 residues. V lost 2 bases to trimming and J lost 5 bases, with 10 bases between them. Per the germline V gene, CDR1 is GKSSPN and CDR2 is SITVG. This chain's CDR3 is CAWSGGTNAEQFF. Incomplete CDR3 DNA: TGTGCCTGGAGTGGGGGGACAAATGCT. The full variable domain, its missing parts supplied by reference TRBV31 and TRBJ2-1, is AQTIHQWPVAEIKAVGSPLSLGCTIKGKSSPNLYWYWQATGGTLQQLFYSITVGQVESVVQLNLSASRPKDDQFILSTEKLLLSHSGFYLCAWSGGTNAEQFFGPGTRLTVL.

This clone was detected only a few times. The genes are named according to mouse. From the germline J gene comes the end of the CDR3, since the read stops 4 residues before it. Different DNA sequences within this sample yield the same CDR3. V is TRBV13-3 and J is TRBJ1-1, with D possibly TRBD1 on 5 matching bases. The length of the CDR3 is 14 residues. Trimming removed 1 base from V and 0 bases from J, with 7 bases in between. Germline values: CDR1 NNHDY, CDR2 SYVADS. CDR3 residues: CASSDTRANTEVFF. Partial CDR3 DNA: TGTGCCAGCAGTGATACCAGGGCAAACACA.

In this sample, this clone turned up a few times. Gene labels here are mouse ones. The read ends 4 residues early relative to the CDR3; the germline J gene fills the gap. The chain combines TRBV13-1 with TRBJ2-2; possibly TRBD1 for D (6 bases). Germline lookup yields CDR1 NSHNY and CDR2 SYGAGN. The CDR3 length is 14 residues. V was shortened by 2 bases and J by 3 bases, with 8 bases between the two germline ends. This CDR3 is CASSEGGYTGQLYF. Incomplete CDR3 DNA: TGTGCCAGCAGTGAAGGGGGTTACACCGGG.

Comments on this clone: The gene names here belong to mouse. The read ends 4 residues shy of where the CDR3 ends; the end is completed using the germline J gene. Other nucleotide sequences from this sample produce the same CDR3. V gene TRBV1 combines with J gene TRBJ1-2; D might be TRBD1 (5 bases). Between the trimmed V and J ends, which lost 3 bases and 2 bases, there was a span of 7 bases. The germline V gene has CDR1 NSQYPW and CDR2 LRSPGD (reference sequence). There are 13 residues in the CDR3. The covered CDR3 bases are TGCACCTGCAGTGCTTCAGGGAACTCC. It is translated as CTCSASGNS. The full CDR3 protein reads CTCSASGNSDYTF.

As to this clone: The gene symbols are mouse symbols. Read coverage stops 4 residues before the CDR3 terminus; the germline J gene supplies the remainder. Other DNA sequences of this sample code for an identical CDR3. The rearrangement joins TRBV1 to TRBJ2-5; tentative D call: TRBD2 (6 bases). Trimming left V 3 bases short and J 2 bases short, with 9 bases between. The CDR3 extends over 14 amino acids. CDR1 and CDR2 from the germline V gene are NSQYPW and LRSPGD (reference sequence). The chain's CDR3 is CTCSALGVQDTQYF. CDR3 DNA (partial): TGCACCTGCAGTGCTTTGGGGGTCCAAGAC.

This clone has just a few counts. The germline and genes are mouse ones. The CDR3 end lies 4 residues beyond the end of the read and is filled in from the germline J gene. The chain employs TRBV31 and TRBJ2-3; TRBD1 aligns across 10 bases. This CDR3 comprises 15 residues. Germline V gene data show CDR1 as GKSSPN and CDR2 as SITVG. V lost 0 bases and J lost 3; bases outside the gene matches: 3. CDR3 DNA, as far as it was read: TGTGCCTGGAGTCTAGACAGGGGGCGCGCAGAA. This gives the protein CAWSLDRGRAE. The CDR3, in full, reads CAWSLDRGRAETLYF.

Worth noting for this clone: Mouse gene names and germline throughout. CDR3 DNA (partial): TGTGCCAGCAGTCCCCAGTTCTCTGGGGAATCTAACTATGCT. It yields the protein CASSPQFSGESNYA. The whole CDR3 is CASSPQFSGESNYAEQFF. V gene TRBV19 combines with J gene TRBJ2-1; a weak D match, TRBD2 (6 bases). The read finishes 4 residues shy of the CDR3 end, and the germline J gene is used to complete it. CDR3 size: 18 residues. V shed 4 bases and J shed 0 bases, with 20 bases lying between them. The V gene's germline CDR1 is FNHDT and CDR2 SITEND (reference sequence).

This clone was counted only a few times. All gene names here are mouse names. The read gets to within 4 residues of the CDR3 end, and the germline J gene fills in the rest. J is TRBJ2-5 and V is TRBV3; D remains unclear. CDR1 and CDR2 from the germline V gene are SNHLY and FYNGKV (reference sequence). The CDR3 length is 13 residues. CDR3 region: CASSLDKGDTQYF. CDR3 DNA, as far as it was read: TGTGCCAGCAGCTTAGACAAAGGGGAC. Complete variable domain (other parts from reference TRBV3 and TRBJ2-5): GPKVLQIPSHQIIDMGQMVTLNCDPVSNHLYFYWYKQILGQQMEFLVNFYNGKVMEKSKLFKDQFSVERPDGSYFTLKIQPTALEDSAVYFCASSLDKGDTQYFGPGTRLLVL.

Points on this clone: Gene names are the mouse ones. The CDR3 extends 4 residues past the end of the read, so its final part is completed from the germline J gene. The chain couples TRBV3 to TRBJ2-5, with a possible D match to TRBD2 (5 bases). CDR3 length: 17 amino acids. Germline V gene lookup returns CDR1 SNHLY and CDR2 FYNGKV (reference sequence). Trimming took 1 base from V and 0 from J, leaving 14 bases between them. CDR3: CASSLGSAGRNQDTQYF. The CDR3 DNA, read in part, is TGTGCCAGCAGCTTAGGAAGCGCTGGGCGTAACCAAGAC.

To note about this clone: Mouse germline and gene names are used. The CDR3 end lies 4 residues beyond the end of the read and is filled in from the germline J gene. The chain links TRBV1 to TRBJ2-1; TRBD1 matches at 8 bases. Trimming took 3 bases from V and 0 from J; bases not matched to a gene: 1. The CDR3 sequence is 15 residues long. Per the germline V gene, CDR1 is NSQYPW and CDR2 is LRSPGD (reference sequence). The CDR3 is CTCSAGQDNYAEQFF. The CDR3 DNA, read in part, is TGCACCTGCAGTGCGGGACAGGATAACTATGCT.

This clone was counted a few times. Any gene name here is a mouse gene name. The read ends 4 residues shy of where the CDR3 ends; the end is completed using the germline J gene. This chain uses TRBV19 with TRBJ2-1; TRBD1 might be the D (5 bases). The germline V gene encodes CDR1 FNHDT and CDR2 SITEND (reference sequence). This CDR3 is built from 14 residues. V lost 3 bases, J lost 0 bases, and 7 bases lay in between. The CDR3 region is CASSTGFNYAEQFF. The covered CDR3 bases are TGTGCCAGCAGTACAGGGTTTAACTATGCT.

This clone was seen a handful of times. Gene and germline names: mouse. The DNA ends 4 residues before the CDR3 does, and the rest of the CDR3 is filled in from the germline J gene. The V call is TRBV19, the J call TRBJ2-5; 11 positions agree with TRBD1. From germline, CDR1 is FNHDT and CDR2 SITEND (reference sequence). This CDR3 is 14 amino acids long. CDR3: CASRDRGLEDTQYF. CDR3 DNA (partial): TGTGCCAGCAGGGACAGGGGGCTAGAAGAC.

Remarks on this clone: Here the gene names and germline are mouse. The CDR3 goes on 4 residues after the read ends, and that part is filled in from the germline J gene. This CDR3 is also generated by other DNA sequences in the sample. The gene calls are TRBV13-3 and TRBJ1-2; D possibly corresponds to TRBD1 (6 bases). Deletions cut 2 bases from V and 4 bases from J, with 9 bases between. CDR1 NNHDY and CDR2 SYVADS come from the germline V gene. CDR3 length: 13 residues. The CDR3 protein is CASSEQGGSDYTF. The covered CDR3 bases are TGTGCCAGCAGTGAACAGGGAGGCTCC.